This T cell receptor (beta chain) was observed in a study of T cells in Graves' hyperthyroidism and ophthalmopathy. The authors obtained PBMCs from roughly 9.7 ml of fresh peripheral blood. The investigators amplified TCR beta CDR3 regions from RNA transcripts. HTBI primers were employed in a first-round RT-PCR of the TCR CDR3. TCRdb passed the multiplex PCR reads through MiXCR, listing each CDR3 protein once. The data show 560,000 or so distinct CDR3 sequences, about 20% seen once. Sample: blood. This TCR was recovered from a man aged 40-49 years with Graves' ophthalmopathy.

In DNA form, the CDR3 reads TGTGCCAGCAGTTTGGGCAGGGGGCTTGGGGAGCAGTACTTC. As protein: CASSLGRGLGEQYF. J is TRBJ2-7 and V is TRBV12-3 or TRBV12-4; 8 bases map to TRBD1. The CDR3 is 14 amino acids. V shed 3 bases, J shed 7 bases, and the junction held 8 bases outside the gene matches.